One and the same sample provided the 15 T cell receptor beta chains below, sequenced in a study of T cells after yellow fever vaccination. TCRdb analysed the 5' RACE reads with MiXCR anew, one entry per CDR3 protein. In the table there are fewer than 500,000 distinct CDR3 sequences, 18% of which are singletons. The sequences come from PBMCs, collected before the yellow fever booster vaccination. These receptors came from a man in his late teens or twenties who received the YFV17D yellow fever vaccine.

The J gene is TRBJ2-7, the V gene TRBV10-3, with 9 bases identical to TRBD2. Germline CDR1 ENHRY, CDR2 SYGVKD. V lost 2 bases and J lost 3; bases outside the gene matches: 5. CDR3 size: 15 residues. The CDR3 DNA sequence: TGTGCCATCAGTGAGAGACTAGCGGTGGACTACGAGCAGTACTTC. Its protein is CAISERLAVDYEQYF.

In its sample, this clonotype was seen a few times. The chain recombines TRBV20-1 with TRBJ1-1; 7 nucleotides line up with TRBD1. This CDR3 contains 13 residues. Germline V lookup: CDR1 DFQATT, CDR2 SNEGSKA (reference sequence). Germline trimming cut 3 bases from V and 2 bases from J; bases unmatched to any gene: 3. The CDR3 spells CSARGTDNTEAFF. DNA of the CDR3: TGCAGTGCTAGGGGGACAGATAACACTGAAGCTTTCTTT.

This rearrangement joins TRBV4-1 to TRBJ2-2; weak D call: TRBD2 (6 bases). Trimming took 0 bases from V and 1 from J, leaving 9 bases between them. This CDR3 has 16 residues. CDR1 MGHRA and CDR2 YSYEKL come from the germline V gene. The CDR3, as DNA: TGCGCCAGCAGCCAAGAATGGGAGGTGAACACCGGGGAGCTGTTTTTT. It codes for CASSQEWEVNTGELFF.

This clonotype was observed a few times. The genes are TRBV7-2 and TRBJ2-2, with no clear D. CDR3 size: 17 residues. V gave up 2 bases and J gave up 3 bases, with 16 bases separating them. CDR1 is SGHTA, CDR2 FQGNSA, per germline. CDR3 sequence: CASSLRAYFPDTGELFF. The CDR3, as DNA: TGTGCCAGCAGCTTAAGGGCGTACTTCCCGGACACCGGGGAGCTGTTTTTT.

The chain combines TRBV12-3 or TRBV12-4 with TRBJ2-1; D may match TRBD1 or TRBD2 (5 bases each). The germline V and J ends were trimmed by 5 bases and 6 bases, with 14 bases remaining between them. The CDR3 extends over 14 amino acids. This chain's CDR3 is CASSLGDPLNEQFF. The CDR3 nucleotides read TGTGCCAGCAGTCTAGGGGACCCGCTCAATGAGCAGTTCTTC.

The chain uses TRBV7-6 and TRBJ2-2; perhaps TRBD2 as D (6 bases). The V gene's germline CDR1 is SGHVS and CDR2 FNYEAQ. V was cut by 4 bases and J by 5 bases, with 14 bases left in between. CDR3 length equals 15 residues. The CDR3 coding sequence is TGTGCCAGCAGCTCCCTAAAGGGGAGGACCGGGGAGCTGTTTTTT. Protein product: CASSSLKGRTGELFF.

In this sample, this clonotype turned up many times. Here the CDR3 DNA reads TGTGCCAGCAGCCGACTAGCACGGGAGACCCAGTACTTC. Protein: CASSRLARETQYF. V usage is TRBV7-3 and J usage is TRBJ2-5, with TRBD2 matching 7 bases. This CDR3 contains 13 residues. Germline V CDR1 and CDR2: SGHTA, FQGTGA. Trimming at V came to 5 bases and at J to 5 bases, leaving 5 bases not matched to a gene. The full variable domain, with the rest looked up from reference TRBV7-3 and TRBJ2-5, is GAGVSQTPSNKVTEKGKYVELRCDPISGHTALYWYRQSLGQGPEFLIYFQGTGAADDSGLPNDRFFAVRPEGSVSTLKIQRTERGDSAVYLCASSRLARETQYFGPGTRLLVL.

This clonotype was recorded a few times. This sequence joins TRBV5-1 and TRBJ1-1; TRBD1 matches 10 bases. The CDR3 runs to 14 residues. Germline V CDR1 and CDR2: SGHRS, YFSETQ. V lost 3 bases and J lost 5; bases outside the gene matches: 4. The CDR3 loop is CASSWDRGGTEAFF. In DNA form, the CDR3 reads TGCGCCAGCAGCTGGGACAGGGGTGGAACTGAAGCTTTCTTT.

This rearrangement joins TRBV20-1 to TRBJ2-2; D is unclear. Trimming took off 0 bases at V and 4 bases at J, with 12 bases between the two ends. Per germline, CDR1 DFQATT and CDR2 SNEGSKA (reference sequence). The CDR3 is 15 residues long. The CDR3 here is CSARELGYGTGELFF. As DNA, the CDR3 is TGCAGTGCTAGAGAGTTGGGGTACGGCACCGGGGAGCTGTTTTTT.

This clonotype was detected a few times. J is TRBJ1-5 and V is TRBV29-1; possibly TRBD1 for D (5 bases). Germline V gene sequence: CDR1 SQVTM, CDR2 ANQGSEA. V lost 5 bases and J 2 bases, leaving 16 bases between the germline ends. The CDR3 contains 15 residues. The CDR3 region has the DNA TGCAGCGTTCAGGCAGGGCAGGCAGGCAATCAGCCCCAGCATTTT. This codes for CSVQAGQAGNQPQHF.

V usage is TRBV20-1 and J usage is TRBJ1-6; D is ambiguous. V lost 3 bases and J 15 bases, leaving 9 bases between the germline ends. From germline, CDR1 is DFQATT and CDR2 SNEGSKA (reference sequence). The CDR3 has 10 amino acids. The CDR3 loop is CSASAVGLHF. CDR3 DNA sequence: TGCAGTGCTAGCGCAGTAGGCCTCCACTTT.

The sample holds many counts of this clonotype. The chain has TRBV6-2 or TRBV6-3 and TRBJ2-7; D may match TRBD1 or TRBD2 (5 bases each). Germline CDR1 is MNHEY and CDR2 is SVGEGT. Trimming took off 6 bases at V and 2 bases at J, with 8 bases between the two ends. The CDR3 extends over 12 amino acids. CDR3: CASSWDAYEQYF. The DNA of the CDR3 is TGTGCCAGCAGCTGGGACGCCTACGAGCAGTACTTC.

The V call is TRBV7-2, the J call TRBJ2-2; D unresolved. Germline V gene lookup returns CDR1 SGHTA and CDR2 FQGNSA. V lost 2 bases, J lost 8 bases, and 3 bases lay in between. The CDR3 runs 11 residues. CDR3 in amino acids: CASSLMGELFF. In DNA, the CDR3 is TGTGCCAGCAGCTTAATGGGGGAGCTGTTTTTT.

This sequence joins TRBV5-1 and TRBJ2-2; D is perhaps TRBD2 (6 bases). The V and J ends lost 5 bases and 7 bases respectively, with 12 bases between them. This CDR3 has 13 amino acids. CDR1 SGHRS and CDR2 YFSETQ come from the germline V gene. CDR3 loop: CASRVGRNGELFF. The DNA for the CDR3 is TGCGCCAGCAGGGTTGGGAGGAACGGGGAGCTGTTTTTT.

This chain links TRBV12-3 or TRBV12-4 with TRBJ2-5; D might be TRBD2 (6 bases). Trimming shortened V by 4 bases and J by 3 bases, and 12 bases separated the two germline ends. The CDR3 is 14 amino acids. The CDR3, as DNA: TGTGCCAGCAGTTGGGACTTGAGGGAAGAGACCCAGTACTTC. Translated: CASSWDLREETQYF.